The 27 T cell receptor beta chains reported below all come from one sample, sequenced in a study of human T cells and chemical hapten exposure. TCRdb redid the calling of the RACE reads with MiXCR, one entry per CDR3 protein. Among about 96,000 distinct CDR3 sequences listed, 7.5% to 10% were seen once. The sample's time point: patch test 2, 6 weeks after DPC sensitization. Treatment of the sample: therapeutic diphenylcyclopropenone sensitization with weekly scalp DPC. Source: whole blood, taken in connection with sensitization to the hapten diphenylcyclopropenone (DPC). Receptor source: a woman in her thirties or forties with alopecia areata. Some clones in this sample may be carry-over from other donors' samples.

In its sample, this clonotype was seen a few times. This rearrangement joins TRBV7-9 to TRBJ2-1; TRBD1 or TRBD2 may be the D gene (5 bases each). Between the trimmed V and J ends, which lost 5 bases and 5 bases, there was a span of 13 bases. Germline loops: CDR1 SEHNR, CDR2 FQNEAQ (reference sequence). CDR3 length: 14 residues. The CDR3 nucleotides are TGTGCCAGCAGCCCCCCCGGGGACGACAATGAGCAGTTCTTC. It encodes CASSPPGDDNEQFF.

The chain carries TRBV7-9 and TRBJ1-1; tentatively, D is TRBD1 (6 bases). The CDR3 runs 14 residues. V lost 0 bases, J lost 5 bases, and 10 bases lay in between. Germline V gives CDR1 SEHNR, CDR2 FQNEAQ (reference sequence). The CDR3: CASSLAGAGTEAFF. Written as DNA, the CDR3 is TGTGCCAGCAGCTTAGCGGGGGCGGGGACTGAAGCTTTCTTT.

This chain links TRBV20-1 with TRBJ2-1; tentatively, D is TRBD2 (6 bases). The germline V gene encodes CDR1 DFQATT and CDR2 SNEGSKA (reference sequence). The CDR3 has 14 amino acids. The germline V and J ends were trimmed by 6 bases and 0 bases, with 12 bases remaining between them. The CDR3, as DNA: TGCAGTGCCACGGACTACAACTCCTACAATGAGCAGTTCTTC. Translating gives CSATDYNSYNEQFF.

This clonotype appeared a few times. The chain carries TRBV3-1 and TRBJ1-6; 7 bases fit TRBD1. Germline V gene data show CDR1 as LGHDT and CDR2 as YNNKEL (reference sequence). V gave up 5 bases and J gave up 9 bases; unmatched junction bases: 7. The CDR3 is made up of 14 amino acids. DNA for the CDR3: TGTGCCAGCAGCGCCCGACAGGGAGCTTCACCCCTCCACTTT. Translating gives CASSARQGASPLHF.

This clonotype appeared many times. The gene calls are TRBV4-3 and TRBJ2-1, with D possibly being TRBD1 (6 bases). V gave up 1 base and J gave up 7 bases, with 8 bases separating them. The CDR3 is 13 residues long. Germline loops: CDR1 LGHNA, CDR2 YSLEER. CDR3 amino acids: CASSQVGGNEQFF. The CDR3, as DNA: TGCGCCAGCAGCCAAGTAGGGGGAAATGAGCAGTTCTTC.

The rearrangement joins TRBV7-8 to TRBJ1-6; no clear D gene. Germline V gives CDR1 SGHVS, CDR2 FQNEAQ. There are 16 residues in the CDR3. Trimming stripped 1 base from V and 7 bases from J, with 14 bases between. The CDR3 nucleotides read TGTGCCAGCAGCTTAGGTCGGGGATATTACAATTCACCCCTCCACTTT. As protein: CASSLGRGYYNSPLHF.

This clonotype was detected ten times or more. The V and J genes are TRBV20-1 and TRBJ1-1; D not resolved. V lost 0 bases, J lost 10 bases, and 12 bases lay in between. The germline V gene encodes CDR1 DFQATT and CDR2 SNEGSKA (reference sequence). The CDR3 contains 12 residues. As DNA, the CDR3 is TGCAGTGCTAGAGATACGAGACGGGTAGCTTTCTTT. Protein: CSARDTRRVAFF.

This clonotype was recorded a few times. The chain joins TRBV2 to TRBJ2-7; 7 bases line up with TRBD1. The junction had 5 bases not matched to a gene; V was cut back by 4 bases and J by 2 bases. Looked up from germline, CDR1 is SNHLY and CDR2 is FYNNEI. The length of the CDR3 is 14 residues. The CDR3 reads CASSGPGTAYEQYF. The CDR3 region has the DNA TGTGCCAGCAGTGGGCCTGGGACAGCCTACGAGCAGTACTTC.

The rearrangement joins TRBV27 to TRBJ1-2; D might be TRBD1 (6 bases). With 6 bases removed from V and 8 bases from J, the gap between germline ends came to 13 bases. The CDR3 contains 12 residues. Germline values: CDR1 MNHEY, CDR2 SMNVEV (reference sequence). The CDR3 sequence is CASRVQGQGYTF. The CDR3 DNA follows: TGTGCCAGCAGAGTACAGGGCCAAGGCTACACCTTC.

The sample holds many counts of this clonotype. The chain carries TRBV28 and TRBJ1-5; D is unclear. CDR3 length: 13 amino acids. Trimming pared 3 bases from V and 4 bases from J, leaving 7 bases between. The germline gives CDR1 MDHEN, CDR2 SYDVKM. The CDR3 spells CASSFGPNQPQHF. Here the CDR3 DNA reads TGTGCCAGCAGTTTCGGCCCAAATCAGCCCCAGCATTTT.

There are many counts of this clonotype. The chain recombines TRBV2 with TRBJ2-1; TRBD1 aligns across 7 bases. V lost 6 bases to trimming and J lost 0 bases; unmatched junction nucleotides: 5. Germline CDR1 SNHLY, CDR2 FYNNEI. This CDR3 comprises 15 residues. CDR3 residues: CASRGSGGSYNEQFF. The CDR3 DNA sequence: TGTGCCAGCAGAGGCTCAGGGGGCTCCTACAATGAGCAGTTCTTC. Variable domain in full (rest from reference TRBV2 and TRBJ2-1): EPEVTQTPSHQVTQMGQEVILRCVPISNHLYFYWYRQILGQKVEFLVSFYNNEISEKSEIFDDQFSVERPDGSNFTLKIRSTKLEDSAMYFCASRGSGGSYNEQFFGPGTRLTVL.

This sequence joins TRBV7-2 and TRBJ1-3; a possible D gene is TRBD1 (5 bases). This CDR3 has 14 residues. Trimming cost V 4 bases and J 0 bases, with 7 bases left between them. Germline values: CDR1 SGHTA, CDR2 FQGNSA. The CDR3 protein is CASSSGPSGNTIYF. The CDR3 bases are TGTGCCAGCAGCTCGGGACCCTCTGGAAACACCATATATTTT.

The V call is TRBV7-6, the J call TRBJ1-1; TRBD1 matches at 10 bases. The CDR3 covers 16 residues. With 4 bases clipped from V and 1 base from J, the junction kept 6 bases outside the gene matches. In germline, CDR1 is SGHVS, CDR2 FNYEAQ. The CDR3 DNA reads as TGTGCCAGCAGCTCCCAGACAGGGGGCGCGAACACTGAAGCTTTCTTT. Translated: CASSSQTGGANTEAFF.

This clonotype was seen ten or more times. This chain uses TRBV7-2 with TRBJ2-6, with 9 bases aligning to TRBD2. The CDR3 is 16 amino acids. V was clipped by 7 bases and J by 2 bases; unmatched bases: 6. Germline loops: CDR1 SGHTA, CDR2 FQGNSA. Written as DNA, the CDR3 is TGTGCCAGCATCTTCCTAGCGGGACCTGGGGCCAACGTCCTGACTTTC. Its protein product is CASIFLAGPGANVLTF.

V and J are TRBV7-2 and TRBJ2-3, with TRBD2 identical over 7 bases. Germline loops: CDR1 SGHTA, CDR2 FQGNSA. CDR3 length: 17 amino acids. The ends lost 0 bases at V and 0 bases at J; junction bases unmatched: 6. CDR3 bases: TGTGCCAGCAGCTTAGCTGCCGGCGGGGGTAGCACAGATACGCAGTATTTT. Translated: CASSLAAGGGSTDTQYF.

This clonotype has at least ten counts. The chain recombines TRBV11-2 with TRBJ2-5, with a weak D call TRBD2 (6 bases). The CDR3 extends over 15 amino acids. Germline values: CDR1 SGHAT, CDR2 FQNNGV. Trimming took off 1 base at V and 2 bases at J, with 11 bases between the two ends. The CDR3 DNA reads TGTGCCAGCAGCTTAGGGAGGGCGGGGCAAGAGACCCAGTACTTC. Translation gives CASSLGRAGQETQYF.

The CDR3 region has the DNA TGTGCCAGCAGCCGGACTGGCGGACACCAGAACACTGAAGCTTTCTTT. As protein: CASSRTGGHQNTEAFF. This chain connects TRBV2 to TRBJ1-1; D may be TRBD1 (5 bases). V was clipped by 6 bases and J by 1 base, with 18 bases between them. The CDR3 extends over 16 amino acids. From germline, CDR1 is SNHLY and CDR2 FYNNEI. Drawing the rest from reference TRBV2 and TRBJ1-1, the complete variable domain is EPEVTQTPSHQVTQMGQEVILRCVPISNHLYFYWYRQILGQKVEFLVSFYNNEISEKSEIFDDQFSVERPDGSNFTLKIRSTKLEDSAMYFCASSRTGGHQNTEAFFGQGTRLTVV.

This chain uses TRBV30 with TRBJ1-5, with no clear D. V was clipped by 2 bases and J by 0 bases, with 8 bases between them. CDR1 is GTSNPN and CDR2 is SVGIG in the germline V gene (reference sequence). The CDR3 has 14 residues. This CDR3 reads CAWSRTDSNQPQHF. DNA of the CDR3: TGTGCCTGGAGTCGAACAGATAGCAATCAGCCCCAGCATTTT.

This clonotype was picked up a small number of times. The chain recombines TRBV19 with TRBJ2-5, with D possibly TRBD2 on 6 matching bases. Trimming left V 6 bases short and J 5 bases short, with 13 bases between. The CDR3 has 13 amino acids. Germline V gene sequence: CDR1 LNHDA, CDR2 SQIVND (reference sequence). The CDR3 sequence is CASRSTSIETQYF. In DNA form, the CDR3 reads TGTGCCAGTAGATCGACTAGTATCGAGACCCAGTACTTC.

This clonotype was recorded at least ten times. This chain links TRBV20-1 with TRBJ1-2; D unresolved. Germline lookup yields CDR1 DFQATT and CDR2 SNEGSKA (reference sequence). Trimming cost V 3 bases and J 2 bases, with 13 bases left between them. CDR3 length: 14 residues. Here the CDR3 DNA reads TGCAGTGCTAGTTTAGGGCTAAGGAACTATGGCTACACCTTC. It specifies CSASLGLRNYGYTF.

The V and J genes are TRBV10-3 and TRBJ2-7; 7 bases fit TRBD2. V was clipped by 6 bases and J by 3 bases; unmatched bases: 5. CDR3 size: 13 residues. CDR1 and CDR2 (germline): ENHRY, SYGVKD. CDR3 in amino acids: CAISGGTDYEQYF. DNA for the CDR3: TGTGCCATCAGCGGGGGGACGGACTACGAGCAGTACTTC.

This clonotype came up many times. The chain combines TRBV12-3 or TRBV12-4 with TRBJ1-1; weak D call: TRBD1 (5 bases). This CDR3 is built from 14 residues. V shed 1 base and J shed 0 bases, with 6 bases lying between them. The CDR3 DNA follows: TGTGCCAGCAGTTTAGGGGGCATGAACACTGAAGCTTTCTTT. This encodes CASSLGGMNTEAFF.

This clonotype was found a few times. The J gene is TRBJ1-4, the V gene TRBV6-1; D remains ambiguous. Per the germline V gene, CDR1 is MNHNS and CDR2 is SASEGT. V lost 5 bases to trimming and J lost 0 bases, with 13 bases between them. This CDR3 has 16 amino acids. The CDR3 loop is CASSLNYPATNEKLFF. DNA of the CDR3: TGTGCCAGCAGTCTGAACTACCCTGCAACTAATGAAAAACTGTTTTTT.

The J gene is TRBJ1-1, the V gene TRBV7-9; D is unresolved. Deletions cut 0 bases from V and 1 base from J, with 6 bases between. Germline-derived CDR1 and CDR2 are SEHNR and FQNEAQ (reference sequence). CDR3 length equals 14 residues. CDR3 DNA: TGTGCCAGCAGCTTAGCGCGGGAGAACACTGAAGCTTTCTTT. Residues: CASSLARENTEAFF.

This clonotype was observed at least ten times. The chain has TRBV27 and TRBJ2-1, with a weak D call TRBD2 (5 bases). With 3 bases removed from V and 2 bases from J, the gap between germline ends came to 8 bases. The length of the CDR3 is 14 residues. Germline values: CDR1 MNHEY, CDR2 SMNVEV (reference sequence). The CDR3 sequence: CASSLDGTYNEQFF. The CDR3, as DNA: TGTGCCAGCAGTTTGGACGGGACCTACAATGAGCAGTTCTTC.

This clonotype showed up just a few times. V usage is TRBV3-1 and J usage is TRBJ1-2; D might be TRBD1 (6 bases). The CDR3 consists of 16 residues. Deletions cut 3 bases from V and 8 bases from J, with 22 bases between. Germline V lookup: CDR1 LGHDT, CDR2 YNNKEL (reference sequence). For the CDR3, the DNA is TGTGCCAGCAGCCAGAACCAGGCGGGGGCAACGAGCGGCTACACCTTC. Translation: CASSQNQAGATSGYTF.

There are many counts of this clonotype. The V gene is TRBV11-2, the J gene TRBJ2-7; D not resolved. Deletions cut 0 bases from V and 3 bases from J, with 12 bases between. The V gene's germline CDR1 is SGHAT and CDR2 FQNNGV. This CDR3 is built from 15 residues. Here the CDR3 reads CASSLESTINYEQYF. CDR3 bases: TGTGCCAGCAGCTTAGAATCTACAATCAACTACGAGCAGTACTTC.